This record looks at one T cell receptor beta chain sequence and its context. Methods used by the authors: It was from reference gene primer amplification that nucleated cell counts were estimated. TCRdb's table, derived via immunoSEQ multiplex PCR, lists solely in-frame clones and lacks some. V and J calls and clone size follow that table, whereas D and trimming were derived from the DNA. The table shows about 28,000 clones, with roughly 87% occurring only once. CDR1 ENHRY and CDR2 SYGVKD come from the germline V gene. This CDR3 region has 15 residues. The V gene lost 2 bases and the J gene lost 0 bases, with 8 bases spanning the gap. The entry originates in a study of blood T cell repertoires in COVID-19. Study information: The United States, Italy and Spain were the sources of the acute and convalescent COVID-19 samples. Nucleic acid was either cDNA or gDNA, and it came from T cells, B-cell-depleted T cells, or PBMCs.

Sequencing was carried out using peripheral blood. This chain uses TRBV10-3 with TRBJ1-5; D is unresolved. The clonotype comes from a human donor in a cohort sampled during active COVID-19. The CDR3 loop is CAISEGVGSNQPQHF. The CDR3 DNA reads TGTGCCATCAGTGAGGGAGTTGGTAGCAATCAGCCCCAGCATTTT.